The clone carrying this TCR beta chain was observed at least ten times. What it recognizes is unknown. The CDR3 consists of 15 residues. V lost 6 bases, J lost 4 bases, and 5 bases stayed unmatched. This entry belongs to a study of T cell repertoires in cytomegalovirus infection. TCRdb re-analysed the reads in MiXCR, keeping a single row per CDR3 protein. Found here are about 890,000 distinct CDR3 sequences, approximately 31% of them singletons; the top ten hold about an eighth. Broader study findings: HLA-C-restricted CMV-specific TCR beta clonotypes prevailed in the ex vivo response.

This chain joins TRBV12-3 or TRBV12-4 and TRBJ2-1, with 11 bases fitting TRBD2. Sample: cultured CD8+ T cells from PBMCs, taken from culture after CMV antigen stimulation. This receptor was obtained from a human donor in good health (CMV status not recorded). Some clones in this sample may be carry-over from other donors' samples. As DNA, the CDR3 is TGTGCCAGCAGAATGGGACTAGCGGTTTACAATGAGCAGTTCTTC. Translating gives CASRMGLAVYNEQFF.